The sequence of this TCR beta chain was determined in a study of CD8 T cells in ankylosing spondylitis. Findings and caveats of the study: Enrichment of disease-linked clones was reportedly significant in matched ankylosing spondylitis synovial fluid. Made up of about eight highly homologous variants, a TCR beta motif appeared characteristic of ankylosing spondylitis blood.

Germline V lookup: CDR1 MNHEY, CDR2 SVGEGT. The CDR3 consists of 20 residues. V shed 4 bases, J shed 0 bases, and the junction held 14 bases outside the gene matches. This clonotype was counted between two and nine times. No antigen is known for it. TCRdb processed the 5' RACE reads anew with MiXCR; each CDR3 protein has one entry. The sample has around 450,000 distinct CDR3 sequences; 25% to 30% are singletons. The clonotype was recovered from a male donor with ankylosing spondylitis. Specimen: blood, either unsorted or a sorted T cell fraction (not recorded which). V and J are TRBV6-2 or TRBV6-3 and TRBJ1-5; the match to TRBD1 covers 11 bases. In nucleotides, the CDR3 is TGTGCCAGCAGTTTGATCCGGGACAGGGGGACTGTTTATAGCAATCAGCCCCAGCATTTT. The encoded protein is CASSLIRDRGTVYSNQPQHF.